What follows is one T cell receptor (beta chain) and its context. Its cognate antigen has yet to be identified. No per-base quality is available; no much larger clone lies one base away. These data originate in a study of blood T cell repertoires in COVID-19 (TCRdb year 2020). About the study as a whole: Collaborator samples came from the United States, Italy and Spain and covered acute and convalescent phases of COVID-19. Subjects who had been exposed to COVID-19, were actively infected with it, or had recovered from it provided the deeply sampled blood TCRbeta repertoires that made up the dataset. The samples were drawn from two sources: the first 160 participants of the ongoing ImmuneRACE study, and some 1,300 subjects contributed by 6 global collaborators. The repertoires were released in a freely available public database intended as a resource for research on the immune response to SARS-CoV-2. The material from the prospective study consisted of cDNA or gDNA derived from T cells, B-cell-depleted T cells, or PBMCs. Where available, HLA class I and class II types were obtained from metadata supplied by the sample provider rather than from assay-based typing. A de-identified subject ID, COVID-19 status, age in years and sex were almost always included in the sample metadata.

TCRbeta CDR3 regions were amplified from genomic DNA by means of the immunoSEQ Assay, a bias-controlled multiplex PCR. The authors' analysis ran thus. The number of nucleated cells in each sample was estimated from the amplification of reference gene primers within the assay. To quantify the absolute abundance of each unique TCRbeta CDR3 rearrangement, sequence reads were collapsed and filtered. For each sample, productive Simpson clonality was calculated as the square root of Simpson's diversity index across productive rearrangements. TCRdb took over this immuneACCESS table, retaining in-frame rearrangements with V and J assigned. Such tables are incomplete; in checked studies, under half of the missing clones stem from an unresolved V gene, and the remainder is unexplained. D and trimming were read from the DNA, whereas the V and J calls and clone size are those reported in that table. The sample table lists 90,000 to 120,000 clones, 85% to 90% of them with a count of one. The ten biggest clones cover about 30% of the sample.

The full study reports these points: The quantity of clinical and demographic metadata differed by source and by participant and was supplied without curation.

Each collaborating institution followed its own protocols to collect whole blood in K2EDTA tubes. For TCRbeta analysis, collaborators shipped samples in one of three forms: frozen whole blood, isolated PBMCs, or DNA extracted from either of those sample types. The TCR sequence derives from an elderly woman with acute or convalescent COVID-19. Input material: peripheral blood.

The nucleotide sequence is given as TGTGCCAGCAGTCCGGGACAGGGGGTCAATTCACCCCTCCACTTT. This sequence encodes CASSPGQGVNSPLHF. The chain employs TRBV2 and TRBJ1-6, and TRBD1 matches 11 of the central bases. Trimming leaves V shorter by 5 bases and J shorter by 7 bases, with the junction holding 4 bases beyond the gene matches. The CDR3 holds 15 amino acids from the cysteine to the phenylalanine. The read is trimmed to its CDR3 DNA, 45 bases read in frame from base 1. Per the germline V gene, SNHLY is the CDR1 and FYNNEI is the CDR2. The full variable domain, completed from the reference TRBV2 and TRBJ1-6 proteins outside the CDR3, reads EPEVTQTPSHQVTQMGQEVILRCVPISNHLYFYWYRQILGQKVEFLVSFYNNEISEKSEIFDDQFSVERPDGSNFTLKIRSTKLEDSAMYFCASSPGQGVNSPLHFGNGTRLTVT.